The rows below give T cell receptor beta chains drawn from one sample of a study of CD4 and CD8 cells across lung adenocarcinoma regions. MiXCR, run by TCRdb on the PCR reads, gives a single entry per CDR3 protein. The table has about 25,000 distinct CDR3 sequences, around 50% seen once. Specimen: CD8+ T cells from the center of a lung tumor. These receptors were taken from a male donor with lung adenocarcinoma. The CD4 and CD8 labels of this study may be unreliable. The CDR3 runs from the conserved cysteine through the conserved F or W. The D gene is left open where the match is weak. Rows may omit the clone size; those that give it use once, few, many or a size class.

>12|TRBJ2-2|-|TRBV6-1|medium-sized
CASIGTVGELFF
TGTGCCAGCATAGGAACTGTTGGGGAGCTGTTTTTT
>15|TRBJ2-3|-|TRBV6-5|medium-sized
CASSSSRDSTDTQYF
TGTGCCAGCAGTTCTTCCCGGGACAGCACAGATACGCAGTATTTT
>17|TRBJ2-5|TRBD2|TRBV6-5|-
CASSYSLAGGYKDAQYF
TGTGCCAGCAGTTACTCGTTAGCGGGAGGGTATAAAGACGCGCAGTACTTC
>13|TRBJ2-3|-|TRBV6-4|-
CASGGSSTDTQYF
TGTGCCAGCGGGGGCTCTAGCACAGATACGCAGTATTTT
>15|TRBJ2-3|-|TRBV6-1|-
CARGGQPERTEAQYF
TGTGCCCGGGGCGGCCAGCCGGAGAGGACAGAGGCGCAGTATTTT
>16|TRBJ2-7|TRBD1|TRBV27|few
CASSSTDRGRSYEQYF
TGTGCCAGCAGTTCGACCGACAGGGGGCGCTCCTACGAGCAGTACTTC
>20|TRBJ2-2|TRBD2|TRBV7-2|-
CASSSRIVAGGALGTGELFF
TGTGCCAGCAGCTCTAGGATAGTAGCGGGAGGGGCTTTAGGTACCGGGGAGCTGTTTTTT
>15|TRBJ2-1|-|TRBV27|-
CASSSSRSSYNNQFF
TGTGCCAGCAGTTCGAGTAGAAGCTCCTACAACAATCAGTTCTTC
>16|TRBJ2-5|-|TRBV6-1|-
CASRGVGGGTTETQYF
TGTGCCAGCAGGGGAGTAGGGGGAGGGACCACAGAGACCCAGTACTTC
>17|TRBJ2-3|TRBD2|TRBV27|many
CASSLLGGLAGTDTQYF
TGTGCCAGCAGTTTATTAGGGGGGCTAGCGGGAACAGATACGCAGTATTTT
>15|TRBJ1-1|-|TRBV10-2|few
CASSEGLKGGTEAFF
TGCGCCAGCAGTGAGGGGTTGAAAGGGGGCACTGAAGCTTTCTTT
>15|TRBJ2-5|-|TRBV7-8|few
CASSLGAGQQETQYF
TGTGCCAGCAGCTTAGGGGCGGGACAGCAAGAGACCCAGTACTTC
>17|TRBJ2-2|TRBD2|TRBV9|few
CASSARSSGSHTGELFF
TGTGCCAGCAGCGCCCGATCCAGCGGGAGTCACACCGGGGAGCTGTTTTTT
>15|TRBJ2-4|TRBD1|TRBV6-5|-
CASSSGTGAKDMQYF
TGTGCCAGCAGTTCGGGGACAGGGGCTAAAGATATGCAGTACTTT
>11|TRBJ2-1|-|TRBV4-2|few
CASSLLHEQFF
TGTGCCAGCAGCCTGCTACATGAGCAGTTCTTC
>17|TRBJ2-6|-|TRBV6-2/TRBV6-3|many
CASISLGRDSGANVLTF
TGTGCCAGCATTTCCTTGGGCAGGGACTCTGGGGCCAACGTCCTGACTTTC
>13|TRBJ2-5|-|TRBV7-2|-
CASSIAVGETQYF
TGTGCCAGCAGTATAGCGGTTGGGGAGACCCAGTACTTC
>20|TRBJ2-1|TRBD2|TRBV4-1|-
CASSPPAGTSGVSSYNEQFF
TGCGCCAGCAGCCCTCCTGCCGGGACTAGCGGGGTAAGCTCCTACAATGAGCAGTTCTTC
>15|TRBJ2-1|-|TRBV6-1|-
CASRTGGEGDNEQFF
TGTGCCAGCAGAACCGGAGGGGAAGGGGACAATGAGCAGTTCTTC
>14|TRBJ2-7|TRBD2|TRBV27|-
CASPGLAVPYEQYF
TGTGCCAGCCCAGGACTAGCGGTCCCCTACGAGCAGTACTTC
>16|TRBJ2-6|-|TRBV6-5|many
CASSYSQGTGANVLTF
TGTGCCAGCAGTTACTCCCAGGGTACTGGGGCCAACGTCCTGACTTTC
>15|TRBJ2-2|TRBD1|TRBV10-2|-
CASRAGTGNTEELFF
TGCGCCAGCAGAGCCGGGACAGGGAACACAGAGGAGCTGTTTTTT
>14|TRBJ2-4|-|TRBV10-2|-
CASTERGAKNTQYF
TGCGCCAGCACGGAGCGAGGGGCCAAAAATACGCAGTACTTC
>13|TRBJ1-1|TRBD1|TRBV28|-
CASRPTGGRGAFF
TGTGCCAGCAGACCAACAGGGGGCCGGGGAGCTTTCTTT
>16|TRBJ2-5|-|TRBV6-1|-
CASSEWYAGGRDTQYF
TGTGCCAGCAGTGAATGGTACGCAGGCGGCAGAGATACCCAGTACTTT
>17|TRBJ2-1|TRBD2|TRBV6-4|-
CASSPPQAGGPYYEQFF
TGTGCCAGCAGTCCTCCCCAGGCGGGAGGGCCGTACTATGAGCAGTTCTTC
>13|TRBJ2-7|TRBD2|TRBV5-1|many
CASGLAGGYEQYF
TGCGCCAGCGGACTAGCGGGAGGGTACGAGCAGTACTTC
>12|TRBJ2-3|-|TRBV6-1|-
CASSPSTDIQYF
TGTGCCAGCAGCCCAAGCACAGATATTCAGTACTTT
>11|TRBJ2-1|-|TRBV6-1|many
CASRGVNEQFF
TGTGCCAGCAGAGGTGTGAATGAGCAGTTCTTC
>12|TRBJ2-7|-|TRBV6-1|many
CASRGTPYEQYF
TGTGCCAGCAGGGGGACACCTTACGAGCAGTACTTC
>14|TRBJ2-1|-|TRBV12-3/TRBV12-4|many
CASSFWTQGNEQFF
TGTGCCAGCAGTTTCTGGACCCAGGGGAATGAGCAGTTCTTC
>20|TRBJ2-2|TRBD2|TRBV4-1|many
CASSHPARGSGGPGTGELFF
TGCGCCAGCAGCCACCCTGCCAGGGGTAGCGGGGGCCCGGGGACCGGGGAGCTGTTTTTT
>13|TRBJ2-5|-|TRBV6-1|medium-sized
CASSAGSRETQYF
TGTGCCAGCAGTGCGGGTAGCCGAGAGACCCAGTACTTC
>15|TRBJ2-1|TRBD2|TRBV6-1|-
CASSSGSGNYSEQFF
TGTGCCAGCAGTAGCGGGAGTGGGAACTACAGTGAGCAGTTTTTC
>14|TRBJ1-6|TRBD1|TRBV11-2|few
CASSSDRGSSPLHF
TGTGCCAGCAGCTCGGACAGGGGATCGTCACCCCTCCACTTT
>15|TRBJ2-3|TRBD2|TRBV6-1|-
CASSTLAGGPDTQYF
TGTGCCAGCAGTACACTAGCGGGAGGGCCGGATACGCAGTATTTT
>14|TRBJ2-7|-|TRBV4-1|many
CASSQERIAYEQYF
TGCGCCAGCAGCCAAGAAAGGATTGCATACGAGCAGTACTTC
>15|TRBJ2-5|-|TRBV10-3|-
CAGGPGAVSQETQYF
TGTGCCGGGGGGCCCGGGGCAGTATCCCAAGAGACCCAGTACTTC
>15|TRBJ2-5|TRBD2|TRBV6-5|-
CASSYVAGDQETQYF
TGTGCCAGCAGTTACGTTGCGGGAGACCAAGAGACCCAGTACTTT
>16|TRBJ2-4|-|TRBV6-1|-
CACSVSGMGAGDTQYF
TGTGCCTGCAGTGTATCGGGGATGGGAGCCGGGGACACGCAGTATTTC
>12|TRBJ2-1|-|TRBV6-1|-
CATNRVRNEQFF
TGTGCCACTAACAGGGTGAGGAATGAGCAGTTCTTC
>14|TRBJ1-2|TRBD1|TRBV6-1|-
CASRPGGFSYGYTF
TGTGCCAGCAGGCCAGGGGGCTTTAGCTATGGCTACACCTTC
>17|TRBJ2-5|-|TRBV4-2|-
CASSAGVGGRDQETQYF
TGTGCCAGCAGCGCGGGGGTCGGGGGCCGTGACCAAGAGACCCAGTACTTC
>15|TRBJ1-1|-|TRBV4-1|few
CASRLHEHSNTEAFF
TGCGCCAGCAGACTTCACGAACATTCGAACACTGAAGCTTTCTTT
>14|TRBJ2-4|-|TRBV6-1|-
CGSTGLGGENIQYF
TGTGGCAGCACGGGGCTGGGGGGCGAGAACATTCAGTACTTC
>14|TRBJ1-5|-|TRBV7-2|many
CASSLDLTRRPQHF
TGTGCCAGCAGCCTAGACCTGACTCGCCGCCCCCAGCATTTT
>14|TRBJ2-3|-|TRBV12-5|-
CASGLGQSTDTQYF
TGTGCTAGTGGTTTGGGTCAGAGCACCGACACGCAGTATTTC
>16|TRBJ2-2|-|TRBV10-1|many
CASSELPGAGTGELFF
TGCGCCAGCAGTGAGTTACCGGGAGCGGGCACCGGGGAGCTGTTTTTT
>11|TRBJ2-7|-|TRBV20-1|few
CSASIRAEQYF
TGCAGTGCTAGTATCAGGGCCGAGCAGTACTTC
>14|TRBJ2-4|-|TRBV27|once
CGGSGLGAKNMQYF
TGTGGCGGCTCGGGGCTGGGAGCCAAAAACATGCAGTACTTC
>14|TRBJ2-7|-|TRBV6-1|-
CASRGGGGPETQYF
TGTGCCAGCAGAGGAGGCGGAGGGCCAGAGACGCAGTACTTC
>14|TRBJ2-3|-|TRBV7-3|many
CASSPGLSTDTQYF
TGTGCCAGCAGCCCGGGCCTTAGCACAGATACGCAGTATTTT
>16|TRBJ2-3|TRBD2|TRBV6-1|-
CASSETWTSGTNEQYF
TGTGCCAGCAGTGAAACGTGGACTAGCGGCACAAATGAGCAGTACTTT
>13|TRBJ2-3|-|TRBV25-1|many
CASSEVLGDTQYF
TGTGCCAGCAGTGAAGTTTTGGGGGATACGCAGTATTTT
>12|TRBJ1-1|-|TRBV7-2|-
CASSLGLGSAFF
TGTGCCAGCAGCTTAGGGCTCGGGAGTGCTTTCTTT
>14|TRBJ2-1|-|TRBV6-1|-
CGATSPGAKADQFF
TGTGGCGCCACGAGTCCGGGAGCCAAAGCCGATCAGTTCTTC
>16|TRBJ1-1|-|TRBV23-1|few
CASSRWDRRKRTEAFF
TGCGCCAGCAGTCGATGGGATCGACGGAAGCGCACTGAAGCTTTCTTT
>17|TRBJ2-7|TRBD2|TRBV27|-
CASSRLAGGSLGYEQYF
TGTGCCAGCAGTCGACTAGCGGGAGGGTCTCTTGGGTACGAGCAGTACTTC